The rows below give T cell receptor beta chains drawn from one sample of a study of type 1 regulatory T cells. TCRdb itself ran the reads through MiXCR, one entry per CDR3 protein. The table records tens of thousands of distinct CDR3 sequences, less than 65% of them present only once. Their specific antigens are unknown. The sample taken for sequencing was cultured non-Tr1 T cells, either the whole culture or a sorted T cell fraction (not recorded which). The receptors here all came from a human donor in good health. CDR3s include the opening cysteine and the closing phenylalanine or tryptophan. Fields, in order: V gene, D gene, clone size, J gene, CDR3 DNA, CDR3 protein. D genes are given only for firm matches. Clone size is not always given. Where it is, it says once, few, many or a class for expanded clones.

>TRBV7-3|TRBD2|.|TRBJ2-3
TGTGCCAGCAGCTTAAATCCTAGCGGAGATACGCAGTATTTT
CASSLNPSGDTQYF
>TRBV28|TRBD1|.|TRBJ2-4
TGTGCCAGCAGTACATGGGACAGAGAAAACATTCAGTACTTC
CASSTWDRENIQYF
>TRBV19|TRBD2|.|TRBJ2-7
TGTGCCAGTAGTCTCAAGGGACTAGCGGGCAGCTCCTACGAGCAGTACTTC
CASSLKGLAGSSYEQYF
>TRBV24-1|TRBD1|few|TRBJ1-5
TGTGCCACCGGATCGGACAGGGGGAATCAGCCCCAGCATTTT
CATGSDRGNQPQHF
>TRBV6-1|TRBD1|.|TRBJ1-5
TGTGCCAGCAGTATACAGGGGGGAGACCAGCCCCAGCATTTT
CASSIQGGDQPQHF
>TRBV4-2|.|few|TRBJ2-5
TGTGCCAGCAGCCAACCAGAGGAAGAGACCCAGTACTTC
CASSQPEEETQYF
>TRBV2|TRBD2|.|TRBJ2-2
TGTGCCAGCAGTCGGGAGGGAGAGGTCACCGGGGAGCTGTTTTTT
CASSREGEVTGELFF
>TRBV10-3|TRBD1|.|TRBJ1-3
TGTGCCATCAGTGAGACAACAGGGGGTGTTTCTGGAAACACCATATATTTT
CAISETTGGVSGNTIYF
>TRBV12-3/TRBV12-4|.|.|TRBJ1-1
TGTGCCAGCAGTGCAGGGGAGGTGGTAAACACTGAAGCTTTCTTT
CASSAGEVVNTEAFF
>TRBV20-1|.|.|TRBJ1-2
TGCAGTGCTAGAGATCAGACAGCCTATGGCTACACCTTC
CSARDQTAYGYTF
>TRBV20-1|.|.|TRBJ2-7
TGCAGTGCTATCCGGTCCCACGAGCAGTACTTC
CSAIRSHEQYF
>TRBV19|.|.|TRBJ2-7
TGTGCCAGTAGTATGACGGACCTCTACGAGCAGTACTTC
CASSMTDLYEQYF
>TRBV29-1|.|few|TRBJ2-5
TGCAGCGTTGAAGAACCACTGTACCAAGAGACCCAGTACTTC
CSVEEPLYQETQYF
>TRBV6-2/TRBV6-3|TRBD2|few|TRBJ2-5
TGTGCCAGCAGTTACGTATCAGCGGGAGTAGGAGCAAAGTACTTC
CASSYVSAGVGAKYF
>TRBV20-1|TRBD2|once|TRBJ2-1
TGCAGTGCCGAGACTAGCGGGTACTACAATGAGCAGTTCTTC
CSAETSGYYNEQFF
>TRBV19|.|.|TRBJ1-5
TGTGCCAGTAGTACAGGGTATCAGCCCCAGCATTTT
CASSTGYQPQHF
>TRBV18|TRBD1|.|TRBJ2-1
TGTGCCAGCTCACCGGCACGGACAGGGGGCTACAATGAGCAGTTCTTC
CASSPARTGGYNEQFF
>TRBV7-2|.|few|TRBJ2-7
TGTGCCAGCAGTAAAGGGTGGGGTAACGAGCAGTACTTC
CASSKGWGNEQYF
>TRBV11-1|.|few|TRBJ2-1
TGTGCCAGCAGCTCGGCGTTTGCCCGAACGGTCTCCTACAATGAGCAGTTCTTC
CASSSAFARTVSYNEQFF
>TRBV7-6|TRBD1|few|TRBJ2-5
TGTGCCAGCAGCCTGGGACAGGGGGCCGGGGAGACCCAGTACTTC
CASSLGQGAGETQYF
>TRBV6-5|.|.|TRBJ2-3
TGTGCCAGCAAAGTCATGGGCGGTACGCAGTATTTT
CASKVMGGTQYF
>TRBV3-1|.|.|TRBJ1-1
TGTGCCAGCAGCCAAGATGGGGGGAACACTGAAGCTTTCTTT
CASSQDGGNTEAFF
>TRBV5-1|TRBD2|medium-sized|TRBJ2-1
TGCGCCAGCAGCTTTAGACTAGCGACCTCTCTGTTGGGTGAGCAGTTCTTC
CASSFRLATSLLGEQFF
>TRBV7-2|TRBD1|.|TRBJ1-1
TGTGCCAGCAGCTTAGACAGGGGTCTTACTGAAGCTTTCTTT
CASSLDRGLTEAFF
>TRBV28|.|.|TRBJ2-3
TGTGCCAGCAGTTTAAGGGGAGGCATAGCAGATACGCAGTATTTT
CASSLRGGIADTQYF
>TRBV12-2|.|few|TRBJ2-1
TGTGCAAGTCGACCCCCGGGGCGGGAGGGCCGGTACAATGAGCAGTTCTTC
CASRPPGREGRYNEQFF